This TCR beta chain emerged from a study of T cell responses to AZD1222 COVID-19 vaccine. Overall study findings and caveats: Females outnumbered males among donors, who were mostly white British; clonal diversity was possibly underestimated. Baseline serostatus was positive in only a handful of AZD1222 recipients. Nearly half of spike-specific TCRs reportedly go after variant regions that carry no mutations.

As concerns this clone: Its matching antigen is unknown.

TCRdb's table, derived via immunoSEQ multiplex PCR, lists solely in-frame clones and lacks some. The table has more than 120,000 clones, roughly 84% seen once. Deletions cut 0 bases from V and 4 bases from J, with 12 bases between. There are 15 residues in the CDR3. Germline V gives CDR1 MGHRA, CDR2 YSYEKL. Here the sequenced sample was peripheral blood, taken 28 days after the second AZD1222 dose. The chain has TRBV4-1 and TRBJ1-1; D remains unclear. The sequence came from an adult who received the AZD1222 COVID-19 vaccine. In DNA form, the CDR3 reads TGCGCCAGCAGCCAAGATGGGAGTCTGGCCACTGAAGCTTTCTTT. It codes for CASSQDGSLATEAFF.